This TCR beta chain was identified during a study of T cell repertoires in cytomegalovirus infection. This clonotype was observed a few times. The junction had 14 bases not matched to a gene; V was cut back by 2 bases and J by 4 bases. The CDR3 has 19 residues. Germline V CDR1 and CDR2: DFQATT, SNEGSKA (reference sequence). TCRdb processed the reads anew with MiXCR; each CDR3 protein has one entry. This sample has around 330,000 distinct CDR3 sequences, with 15% to 20% found just once. Sample: PBMCs. This TCR was recovered from a human donor in good health (CMV status not recorded). Some clones in this sample may be carry-over from other donors' samples. The gene calls are TRBV20-1 and TRBJ2-5, with 15 positions matching TRBD2. The CDR3 DNA reads TGCAGTGCTAGACTCGTGGGGCGGAGGGGACTAGCGGGGGGAGAGACCCAGTACTTC. Encoded protein: CSARLVGRRGLAGGETQYF.